What follows describes a single T cell receptor (beta chain). Antigen specificity is unknown. The data belong to a study of identical twins' blood T cells. A previously described protocol, modified, built RNA-based TCR cDNA libraries. TCRdb recomputed calls from the 5' RACE reads with MiXCR, one row per CDR3 protein. In the table there are a few hundred thousand distinct CDR3 sequences, roughly 31% of which are singletons. The CDR3 has 16 amino acids. The V gene's germline CDR1 is KGHSH and CDR2 LQKENI. V was clipped by 3 bases and J by 2 bases, with 16 bases between them. Study-level results: Twins shared about as many clonotypes as their cloneset sizes predicted. Each donor's most abundant TCRbeta clonotypes shared more CDR3 sequences with her twin than unrelated donors. V gene usage reportedly matched far better within twin pairs than unrelated donors.

V usage is TRBV18 and J usage is TRBJ1-1, with D tentatively TRBD1 (6 bases). Specimen: PBMCs. The sequence was obtained from a woman aged 18-50 years in good health. The CDR3 DNA reads TGTGCCAGCTCACCTTGGGACAACCAAATTAACACTGAAGCTTTCTTT. Translated: CASSPWDNQINTEAFF.